A single sample is the source of the 25 T cell receptor beta chains below, sequenced in a study of Tregs in tolerant kidney transplant recipients. The protocol was immunoSEQ multiplex PCR, while the TCRdb copy is restricted to in-frame clones and leaves out a portion. This table has roughly 69,000 clones, about 98% appearing once. The sample in question was Tregs from blood, obtained before the transplant. The source is a human donor who received a combined kidney and bone marrow transplant.

V gene TRBV30 combines with J gene TRBJ2-1; D remains unclear. This CDR3 contains 14 residues. Trimming removed 2 bases at V and 0 bases at J, with 8 bases between. Germline V gene sequence: CDR1 GTSNPN, CDR2 SVGIG (reference sequence). The CDR3 protein is CAWSLFLSYNEQFF. As DNA, the CDR3 is TGTGCCTGGAGTCTCTTCCTCTCCTACAATGAGCAGTTCTTC.

The rearrangement links TRBV4-2 to TRBJ2-3, with D perhaps TRBD2 (5 bases). Germline V gene data show CDR1 as LGHNA and CDR2 as YNFKEQ. There are 17 residues in the CDR3. V was pared by 0 bases and J by 3 bases, with 16 bases between. CDR3: CASSQDFSGLGTDTQYF. CDR3 nucleotides: TGTGCCAGCAGCCAAGATTTCAGCGGCCTTGGAACAGATACGCAGTATTTT.

The chain recombines TRBV5-5 with TRBJ2-5, with 9 nucleotides matching TRBD1. CDR3 length: 15 residues. CDR1 is SGHKS and CDR2 is YYEKEE in the germline V gene (reference sequence). V shed 0 bases and J 4 bases; nucleotides not matched to a gene: 4. The CDR3, as DNA: TGTGCCAGCAGCTTGGTAGGGACAGGGTCAGAGACCCAGTACTTC. It translates to CASSLVGTGSETQYF.

The chain combines TRBV9 with TRBJ2-1, with 10 bases aligning to TRBD2. The V and J ends lost 0 bases and 9 bases, in that order; junction bases with no gene match: 12. CDR3 size: 17 residues. Per germline, CDR1 SGDLS and CDR2 YYNGEE. The CDR3 sequence: CASSVGLASGSSGEQFF. Written as DNA, the CDR3 is TGTGCCAGCAGCGTAGGGCTAGCTAGCGGGAGTAGTGGTGAGCAGTTCTTC.

The count of this clone is one. The CDR3 region is CASSPERAGNGYTF. As DNA, the CDR3 is TGTGCCAGCTCACCAGAAAGGGCAGGGAATGGCTACACCTTC. This chain links TRBV18 with TRBJ1-2; a possible D gene is TRBD1 (5 bases). Germline V gene data show CDR1 as KGHSH and CDR2 as LQKENI. Trimming removed 2 bases at V and 6 bases at J, with 13 bases between. CDR3 length: 14 residues.

The chain links TRBV7-2 to TRBJ2-7; no clear D. The length of the CDR3 is 12 residues. V was cut by 8 bases and J by 0 bases, with 8 bases left in between. Germline V gene sequence: CDR1 SGHTA, CDR2 FQGNSA. The CDR3 DNA sequence: TGTGCCAGCGGAAGGAGCTCCTACGAGCAGTACTTC. It is translated as CASGRSSYEQYF.

The chain is built from TRBV30 and TRBJ1-2; TRBD1 might be the D (6 bases). This CDR3 has 13 amino acids. V was clipped by 2 bases and J by 8 bases, with 15 bases between them. The V gene's germline CDR1 is GTSNPN and CDR2 SVGIG (reference sequence). The CDR3 nucleotides read TGTGCCTGGAGTACATACAGGGTAGGGGGCTACACCTTC. It encodes CAWSTYRVGGYTF.

The V gene is TRBV18, the J gene TRBJ2-7; D may be TRBD2 (6 bases). Trimming stripped 2 bases from V and 3 bases from J, with 17 bases between. Germline values: CDR1 KGHSH, CDR2 LQKENI. CDR3 length: 16 residues. The CDR3 reads CASSPRDGGVNYEQYF. The DNA of the CDR3 is TGTGCCAGCTCACCAAGGGACGGAGGGGTAAACTACGAGCAGTACTTC.

The chain has TRBV30 and TRBJ2-3, with 9 bases matching TRBD1. This CDR3 comprises 14 residues. V shed 5 bases and J 2 bases; nucleotides not matched to a gene: 5. Germline V lookup: CDR1 GTSNPN, CDR2 SVGIG (reference sequence). The CDR3 spells CAWGGTGNTDTQYF. The CDR3 DNA reads as TGTGCCTGGGGAGGGACAGGGAACACAGATACGCAGTATTTT.

This clone is labeled medium-sized. The rearrangement links TRBV11-2 to TRBJ2-7; D is possibly TRBD1 or TRBD2 (6 bases each). V was trimmed by 5 bases and J by 9 bases, leaving 11 bases between them. The length of the CDR3 is 11 residues. CDR1 and CDR2 from the germline V gene are SGHAT and FQNNGV. The CDR3 nucleotides read TGTGCCAGCAGCCTAGGGGGAGGGCAGTACTTC. Protein product: CASSLGGGQYF. Together with reference TRBV11-2 and TRBJ2-7, the CDR3 gives the full variable domain: EAGVAQSPRYKIIEKRQSVAFWCNPISGHATLYWYQQILGQGPKLLIQFQNNGVVDDSQLPKDRFSAERLKGVDSTLKIQPAKLEDSAVYLCASSLGGGQYFGPGTRLTVT.

This chain connects TRBV29-1 to TRBJ2-1, with a tentative D call TRBD2 (6 bases). CDR3 size: 11 residues. In germline, CDR1 is SQVTM, CDR2 ANQGSEA. Trimming stripped 1 base from V and 15 bases from J, with 13 bases between. CDR3 protein: CSVEVLGLGFF. CDR3 bases: TGCAGCGTTGAAGTGCTGGGACTGGGGTTCTTC.

The chain links TRBV5-1 to TRBJ2-2; D call uncertain. Trimming cost V 3 bases and J 1 base, with 7 bases left between them. Per germline, CDR1 SGHRS and CDR2 YFSETQ. The CDR3 runs 14 residues. The CDR3 DNA follows: TGCGCCAGCAGCTCCCGACAGAACACCGGGGAGCTGTTTTTT. Protein sequence: CASSSRQNTGELFF.

The V call is TRBV7-9, the J call TRBJ2-3; D might be TRBD2 (5 bases). The V gene's germline CDR1 is SEHNR and CDR2 FQNEAQ (reference sequence). Trimming removed 0 bases from V and 4 bases from J, with 5 bases in between. CDR3 length: 13 amino acids. This CDR3 is CASSLAGADTQYF. The CDR3 nucleotides are TGTGCCAGCAGCTTAGCGGGAGCAGATACGCAGTATTTT.

The chain uses TRBV4-2 and TRBJ2-5, with 8 bases fitting TRBD2. Germline loops: CDR1 LGHNA, CDR2 YNFKEQ. Trimming at V came to 0 bases and at J to 1 base, leaving 7 bases not matched to a gene. The CDR3 is 17 residues long. CDR3 nucleotides: TGTGCCAGCAGCCAAGATCGAGGGCTAGCGGGCCAAGAGACCCAGTACTTC. Its protein is CASSQDRGLAGQETQYF.

V is TRBV7-8 and J is TRBJ1-4, with 10 bases aligning to TRBD1. This CDR3 has 17 residues. Germline V gene sequence: CDR1 SGHVS, CDR2 FQNEAQ. V gave up 5 bases and J gave up 0 bases; unmatched junction bases: 6. Written as DNA, the CDR3 is TGTGCCAGCAGCCCTAGGACAGGGGGATCAACTAATGAAAAACTGTTTTTT. Translation gives CASSPRTGGSTNEKLFF.

The V gene is TRBV15, the J gene TRBJ1-3, with a weak D call TRBD1 (5 bases). The CDR3 is made up of 16 amino acids. Germline V gene sequence: CDR1 LNHNV, CDR2 YYDKDF (reference sequence). The V gene lost 0 bases and the J gene lost 6 bases, with 15 bases spanning the gap. Written as DNA, the CDR3 is TGTGCCACCAGCAGAGATTGGGGGGTCGCGCTAAACACCATATATTTT. It codes for CATSRDWGVALNTIYF.

V is TRBV6-6 and J is TRBJ1-1; 9 bases align to TRBD1. Per germline, CDR1 MNHNY and CDR2 SVGAGI (reference sequence). V shed 0 bases and J 8 bases; nucleotides not matched to a gene: 10. This CDR3 has 16 residues. The DNA for the CDR3 is TGTGCCAGCAGTTACTCGGCACAGGGGGCCCGTCAGGAAGCTTTCTTT. Its protein product is CASSYSAQGARQEAFF.

This clone was seen a single time. The rearrangement links TRBV5-5 to TRBJ2-3; D is uncertain. This CDR3 region has 12 residues. Germline assignment: CDR1 SGHKS and CDR2 YYEKEE (reference sequence). The V end lost 3 bases, the J end lost 2 bases, and 4 bases lay between the germline ends. The CDR3 DNA sequence: TGTGCCAGCAGCTACTACACAGATACGCAGTATTTT. Translating gives CASSYYTDTQYF.

This clone has only one observation. This rearrangement joins TRBV19 to TRBJ2-1, with TRBD2 matching 7 bases. The V gene's germline CDR1 is LNHDA and CDR2 SQIVND (reference sequence). This CDR3 comprises 14 residues. J gave up 8 bases and V 2 bases, and 6 bases lay outside the gene matches. The CDR3 nucleotides read TGTGCCAGTAGTATACAGCGGGATGGGTATGAGCAGTTCTTC. Translation: CASSIQRDGYEQFF. Together with reference TRBV19 and TRBJ2-1, the CDR3 gives the full variable domain: DGGITQSPKYLFRKEGQNVTLSCEQNLNHDAMYWYRQDPGQGLRLIYYSQIVNDFQKGDIAEGYSVSREKKESFPLTVTSAQKNPTAFYLCASSIQRDGYEQFFGPGTRLTVL.

The chain recombines TRBV11-2 with TRBJ2-3, with 10 bases that match TRBD1. V shed 4 bases, J shed 4 bases, and the junction held 5 bases outside the gene matches. Per germline, CDR1 SGHAT and CDR2 FQNNGV. The CDR3 loop spans 15 amino acids. CDR3 in amino acids: CASSSGTGDSDTQYF. CDR3 DNA sequence: TGTGCCAGCAGCTCAGGGACAGGGGATTCAGATACGCAGTATTTT. The full variable domain, its missing parts supplied by reference TRBV11-2 and TRBJ2-3, is EAGVAQSPRYKIIEKRQSVAFWCNPISGHATLYWYQQILGQGPKLLIQFQNNGVVDDSQLPKDRFSAERLKGVDSTLKIQPAKLEDSAVYLCASSSGTGDSDTQYFGPGTRLTVL.

The chain carries TRBV19 and TRBJ2-5, with 10 bases matching TRBD2. The V gene's germline CDR1 is LNHDA and CDR2 SQIVND (reference sequence). This CDR3 comprises 15 residues. V shed 3 bases, J shed 5 bases, and the junction held 6 bases outside the gene matches. The DNA of the CDR3 is TGTGCCAGTAGTATGTCGGGACTAGCGTTGGAGACCCAGTACTTC. Protein product: CASSMSGLALETQYF.

The V and J genes are TRBV7-9 and TRBJ2-5; D uncertain. In germline, CDR1 is SEHNR, CDR2 FQNEAQ (reference sequence). The CDR3 extends over 12 amino acids. The V and J ends lost 5 bases and 0 bases respectively, with 4 bases between them. DNA for the CDR3: TGTGCCAGCAGCCCCAACCAAGAGACCCAGTACTTC. Translation gives CASSPNQETQYF. Based on the CDR3 plus reference TRBV7-9 and TRBJ2-5, the full variable domain is DTGVSQNPRHKITKRGQNVTFRCDPISEHNRLYWYRQTLGQGPEFLTYFQNEAQLEKSRLLSDRFSAERPKGSFSTLEIQRTEQGDSAMYLCASSPNQETQYFGPGTRLLVL.

This clone appeared once. This chain connects TRBV5-1 to TRBJ1-1; D uncertain. Trimming took 1 base from V and 1 from J, leaving 14 bases between them. The CDR3 is 16 amino acids. Looked up from germline, CDR1 is SGHRS and CDR2 is YFSETQ. In DNA form, the CDR3 reads TGCGCCAGCAGCTTGCCCCTGGGCAGACGGAACACTGAAGCTTTCTTT. Encoded protein: CASSLPLGRRNTEAFF.

The chain carries TRBV5-1 and TRBJ1-6; TRBD1 aligns across 10 bases. V lost 4 bases to trimming and J lost 10 bases; unmatched junction nucleotides: 5. Germline V gene sequence: CDR1 SGHRS, CDR2 YFSETQ. The CDR3 totals 14 residues. As DNA, the CDR3 is TGCGCCAGCAGCAAAGGGACAGGGGAATCACCCCTCCACTTT. Translation: CASSKGTGESPLHF.

A single count supports this clone. The V and J genes are TRBV4-1 and TRBJ1-6, with 7 bases lining up with TRBD1. CDR1 MGHRA and CDR2 YSYEKL come from the germline V gene. This CDR3 has 16 residues. V trimming: 3 bases; J trimming: 4 bases; junction bases outside the gene matches: 6. The DNA of the CDR3 is TGCGCCAGCAGCCATCAGGGGGAGCCGTATAATTCACCCCTCCACTTT. It codes for CASSHQGEPYNSPLHF.